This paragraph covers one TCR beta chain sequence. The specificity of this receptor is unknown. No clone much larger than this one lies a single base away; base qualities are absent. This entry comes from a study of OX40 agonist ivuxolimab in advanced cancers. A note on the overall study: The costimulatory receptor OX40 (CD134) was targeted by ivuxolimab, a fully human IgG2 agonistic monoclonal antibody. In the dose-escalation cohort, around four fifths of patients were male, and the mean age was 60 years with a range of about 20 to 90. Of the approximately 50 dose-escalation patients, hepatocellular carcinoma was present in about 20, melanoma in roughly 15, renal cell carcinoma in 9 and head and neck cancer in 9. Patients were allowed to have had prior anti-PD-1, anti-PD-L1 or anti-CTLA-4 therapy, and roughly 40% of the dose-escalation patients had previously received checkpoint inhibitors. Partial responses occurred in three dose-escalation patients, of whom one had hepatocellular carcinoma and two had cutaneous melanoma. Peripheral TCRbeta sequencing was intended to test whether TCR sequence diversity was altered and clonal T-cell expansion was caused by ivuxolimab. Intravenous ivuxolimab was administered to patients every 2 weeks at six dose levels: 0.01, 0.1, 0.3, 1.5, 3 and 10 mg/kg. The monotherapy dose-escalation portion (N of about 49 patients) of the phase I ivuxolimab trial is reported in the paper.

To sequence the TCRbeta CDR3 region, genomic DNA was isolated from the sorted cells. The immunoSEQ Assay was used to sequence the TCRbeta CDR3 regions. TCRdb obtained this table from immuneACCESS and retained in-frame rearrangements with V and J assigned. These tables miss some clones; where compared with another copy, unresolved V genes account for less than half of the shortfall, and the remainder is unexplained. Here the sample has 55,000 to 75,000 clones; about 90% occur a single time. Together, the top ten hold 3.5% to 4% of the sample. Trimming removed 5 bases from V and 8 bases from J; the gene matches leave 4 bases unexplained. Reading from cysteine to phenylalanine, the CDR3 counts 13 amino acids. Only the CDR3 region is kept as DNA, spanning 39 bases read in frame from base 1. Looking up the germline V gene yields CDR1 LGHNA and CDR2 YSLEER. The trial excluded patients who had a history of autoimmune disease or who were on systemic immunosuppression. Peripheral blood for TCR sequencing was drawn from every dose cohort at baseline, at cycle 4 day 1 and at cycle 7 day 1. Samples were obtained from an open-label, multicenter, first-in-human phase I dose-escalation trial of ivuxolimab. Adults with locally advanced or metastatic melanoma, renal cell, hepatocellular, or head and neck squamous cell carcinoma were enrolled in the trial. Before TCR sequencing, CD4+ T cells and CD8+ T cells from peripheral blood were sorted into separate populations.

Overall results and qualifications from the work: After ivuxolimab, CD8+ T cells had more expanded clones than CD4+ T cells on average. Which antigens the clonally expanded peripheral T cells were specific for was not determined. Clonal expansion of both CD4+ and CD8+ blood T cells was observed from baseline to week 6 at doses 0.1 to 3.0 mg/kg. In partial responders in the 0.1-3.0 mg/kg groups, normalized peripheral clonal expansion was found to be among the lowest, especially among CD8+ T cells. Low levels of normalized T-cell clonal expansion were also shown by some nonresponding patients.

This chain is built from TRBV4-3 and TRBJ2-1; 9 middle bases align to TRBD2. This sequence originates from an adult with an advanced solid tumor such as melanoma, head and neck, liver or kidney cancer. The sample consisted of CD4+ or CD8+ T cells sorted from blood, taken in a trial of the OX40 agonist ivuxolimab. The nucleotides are TGCGCCAGCAGCGGTAGCGGGAGTGATGAGCAGTTCTTC. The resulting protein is CASSGSGSDEQFF.